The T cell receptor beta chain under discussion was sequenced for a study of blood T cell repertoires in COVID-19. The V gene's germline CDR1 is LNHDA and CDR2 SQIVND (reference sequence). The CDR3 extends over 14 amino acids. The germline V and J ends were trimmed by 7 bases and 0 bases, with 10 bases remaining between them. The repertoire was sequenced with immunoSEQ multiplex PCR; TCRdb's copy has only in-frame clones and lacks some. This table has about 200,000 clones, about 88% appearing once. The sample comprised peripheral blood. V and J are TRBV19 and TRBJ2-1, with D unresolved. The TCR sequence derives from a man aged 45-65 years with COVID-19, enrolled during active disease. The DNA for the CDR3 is TGTGCCAGTAAATTGGAGACCTCCTACAATGAGCAGTTCTTC. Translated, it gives CASKLETSYNEQFF.